This record covers a single T cell receptor (beta chain). Its antigen is as yet unknown. The data are from a study of T cells in narcolepsy. Turning to the study itself: Donors had narcolepsy type 1 or type 2, or were healthy controls.

Clones were read by immunoSEQ multiplex PCR, and TCRdb kept only the in-frame ones, dropping some. The table shows fewer than 40,000 clones, with roughly three quarters occurring only once. The study, taken as a whole, reports: In some patient and control memory CD4+ samples, autoreactive clones were absent. Healthy controls reportedly lacked the autoreactive clonotypes serially found in patients' blood.

Trimming pared 5 bases from V and 7 bases from J, leaving 16 bases between. The germline gives CDR1 LNHDA, CDR2 SQIVND (reference sequence). This CDR3 comprises 14 residues. The sequencing sample was made of CD45RA- memory CD4+ T cells from PBMCs. The rearrangement joins TRBV19 to TRBJ2-3; no definite D call. The receptor was derived from a human donor with narcolepsy. DNA of the CDR3: TGTGCCAGTAGTCACCCCCACGTTAGTAATACGCAGTATTTT. Its translation: CASSHPHVSNTQYF.